This TCR beta chain emerged from a study of cytomegalovirus exposure and HLA in healthy donors. Overall study findings and caveats: In a later analysis, approximately 15,000 TCR beta sequences were associated with HLA alleles at 0.05 false discovery rate. The classifier reportedly diagnosed cytomegalovirus status with high sensitivity and specificity. TCR beta V- and J-gene trimming, according to a later analysis, was linked to a missense DCLRE1C variant. Cytomegalovirus-associated TCR beta chains were listed, numbering 150 to 200.

In the PCR, 60 Vbeta and 13 Jbeta primers were used. TCRdb keeps only in-frame clones here, not all; method: immunoSEQ multiplex PCR. Here the sample spans 150,000 to 200,000 clones, about 81% being singletons. On this clone: Its target is unknown. Distinct nucleotide sequences in the sample also encode this CDR3.

The CDR3 is 13 amino acids. V lost 0 bases to trimming and J lost 5 bases, with 5 bases between them. The germline V gene has CDR1 SGHRS and CDR2 YFSETQ. This receptor was taken from a woman under 40 in good health and CMV-seronegative. This chain uses TRBV5-1 with TRBJ2-2; D call uncertain. Specimen: PBMCs. The CDR3, as DNA: TGCGCCAGCAGCTTGGGGCAAACCGGGGAGCTGTTTTTT. Its protein product is CASSLGQTGELFF.